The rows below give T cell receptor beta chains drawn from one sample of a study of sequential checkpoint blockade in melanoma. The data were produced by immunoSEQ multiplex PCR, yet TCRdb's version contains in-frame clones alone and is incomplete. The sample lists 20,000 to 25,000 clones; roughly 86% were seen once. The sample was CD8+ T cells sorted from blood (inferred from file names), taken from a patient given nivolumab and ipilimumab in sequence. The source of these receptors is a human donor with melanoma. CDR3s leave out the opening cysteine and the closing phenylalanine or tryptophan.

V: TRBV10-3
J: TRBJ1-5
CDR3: AISPGQGQPQH

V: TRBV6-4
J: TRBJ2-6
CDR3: ASSDLPRTGTGANVLT

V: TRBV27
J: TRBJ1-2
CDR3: ASSFLGTAYGYT

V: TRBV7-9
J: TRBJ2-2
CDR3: ASSLTGGKAGELF

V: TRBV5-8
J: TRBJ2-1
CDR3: ASRQGQGAYNEQF

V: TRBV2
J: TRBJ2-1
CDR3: ASSGPSGSYSSYNEQF

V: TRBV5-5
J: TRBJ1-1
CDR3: ASSLETGEGNTEAF

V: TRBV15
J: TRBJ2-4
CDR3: ATSRPGTGENIQY

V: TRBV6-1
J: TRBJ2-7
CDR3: ASSLDRGRREQY

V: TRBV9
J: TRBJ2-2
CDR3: ASSPLANANTGELF

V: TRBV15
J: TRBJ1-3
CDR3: ATSTDRGINTIY

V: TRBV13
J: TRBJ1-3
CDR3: ASSPDRDSGNTIY

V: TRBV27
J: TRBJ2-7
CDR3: ASSDRGRGQY

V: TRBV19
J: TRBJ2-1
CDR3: ASSAPGTSLNEQF

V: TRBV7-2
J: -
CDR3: ASRSGDFDEQY

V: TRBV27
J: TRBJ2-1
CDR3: ASSGQGLRQF

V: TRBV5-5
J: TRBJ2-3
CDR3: ASSLGASAITDTQY

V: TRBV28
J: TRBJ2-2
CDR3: ASSLREGLAGANTGELF

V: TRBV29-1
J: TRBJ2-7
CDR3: SVSSGFSYEQY

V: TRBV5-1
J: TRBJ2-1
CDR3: ASSLVSGYNEQF

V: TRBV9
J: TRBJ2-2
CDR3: ASSVIGALNTGELF

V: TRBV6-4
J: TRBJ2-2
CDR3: ASSEIRGTGELF

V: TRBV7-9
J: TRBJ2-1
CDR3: ASSYSGFHNEQF

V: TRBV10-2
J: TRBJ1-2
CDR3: ASSERGPYGYT

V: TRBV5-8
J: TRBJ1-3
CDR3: ASSFGAGNTIY

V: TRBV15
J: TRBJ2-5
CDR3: ATSRAQDYQETQY

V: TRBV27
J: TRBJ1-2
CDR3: ASSLFGTQGNYGYT

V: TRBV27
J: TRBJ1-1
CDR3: ASRLQGAAEAF

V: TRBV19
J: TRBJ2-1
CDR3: ASSFSSGGSYNEQF

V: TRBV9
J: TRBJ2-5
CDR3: ASSSKTWRETETQY

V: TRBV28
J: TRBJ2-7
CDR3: ASSPRQSGQY

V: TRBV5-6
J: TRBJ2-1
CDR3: ASSRLAGGSYNEQF